This entry lists 11 T cell receptor beta chains sequenced from one sample in a study of T cell responses to AZD1222 COVID-19 vaccine. The method was immunoSEQ multiplex PCR; TCRdb's version includes in-frame clones alone and lacks a portion of them. The data contain around 150,000 clones, under 95% of them singletons. The material sequenced was peripheral blood, taken 28 days after the second AZD1222 dose. The receptors originated from an adult who received the AZD1222 COVID-19 vaccine.

The rearrangement links TRBV6-5 to TRBJ1-6; 8 nucleotides match TRBD1. Germline-derived CDR1 and CDR2 are MNHEY and SVGAGI. Trimming at V came to 0 bases and at J to 8 bases, leaving 3 bases not matched to a gene. The CDR3 contains 15 residues. The CDR3 spells CASSYSNRGDSPLHF. In DNA form, the CDR3 reads TGTGCCAGCAGTTACTCGAACAGGGGGGATTCACCCCTCCACTTT.

The chain joins TRBV2 to TRBJ2-1, with 9 bases lining up with TRBD2. The germline gives CDR1 SNHLY, CDR2 FYNNEI. V was clipped by 6 bases and J by 4 bases; unmatched bases: 7. The CDR3 loop spans 15 amino acids. DNA of the CDR3: TGTGCCAGCAGGCGGAGACTAGCGGAGTACAATGAGCAGTTCTTC. Amino acid sequence: CASRRRLAEYNEQFF.

The rearrangement links TRBV6-2 or TRBV6-3 to TRBJ1-2; D possibly corresponds to TRBD1 (5 bases). Trimming stripped 5 bases from V and 8 bases from J, with 24 bases between. The CDR3 covers 16 residues. The germline V gene has CDR1 MNHEY and CDR2 SVGEGT. CDR3 sequence reads: CASSPSLSARDRGYTF. The DNA of the CDR3 is TGTGCCAGCAGTCCCTCCCTTTCTGCCAGGGATCGGGGCTACACCTTC.

The chain has TRBV19 and TRBJ1-1; no firm D call. The CDR3 sequence is 11 residues long. Per germline, CDR1 LNHDA and CDR2 SQIVND (reference sequence). V was trimmed by 1 base and J by 6 bases, leaving 3 bases between them. The CDR3 sequence: CASSIGPEAFF. The DNA of the CDR3 is TGTGCCAGTAGTATAGGACCTGAAGCTTTCTTT.

This chain connects TRBV4-3 to TRBJ2-1, with 8 bases matching TRBD1. The V segment lost 0 bases and the J segment 9 bases; nucleotides outside the gene matches: 25. The CDR3 consists of 21 residues. Germline assignment: CDR1 LGHNA and CDR2 YSLEER. The CDR3 sequence is CASSQDLGTGGASPYKGEQFF. The DNA for the CDR3 is TGCGCCAGCAGCCAAGATTTGGGGACAGGAGGCGCCAGCCCATATAAGGGTGAGCAGTTCTTC.

This rearrangement joins TRBV19 to TRBJ2-3; D is unresolved. This CDR3 region has 14 residues. V was shortened by 3 bases and J by 0 bases, with 7 bases between the two germline ends. From germline, CDR1 is LNHDA and CDR2 SQIVND (reference sequence). CDR3 loop: CASSISASTDTQYF. CDR3 coding DNA: TGTGCCAGTAGTATTTCTGCCAGCACAGATACGCAGTATTTT.

The rearrangement links TRBV6-5 to TRBJ2-7, with D perhaps being TRBD1 or TRBD2 (5 bases each). There are 13 residues in the CDR3. Trimming removed 6 bases from V and 0 bases from J, with 9 bases in between. Looked up from germline, CDR1 is MNHEY and CDR2 is SVGAGI. CDR3 residues: CASRGRLSYEQYF. CDR3 coding DNA: TGTGCCAGCAGGGGACGCCTCTCCTACGAGCAGTACTTC.

This clone is a singleton in its sample. The genes are TRBV18 and TRBJ1-1; D is undetermined. This CDR3 has 13 amino acids. Germline lookup yields CDR1 KGHSH and CDR2 LQKENI. With 5 bases removed from V and 1 base from J, the gap between germline ends came to 8 bases. CDR3 DNA sequence: TGTGCCAGCTCAGTGACAAGGAACACTGAAGCTTTCTTT. It yields the protein CASSVTRNTEAFF.

The chain recombines TRBV5-6 with TRBJ2-1, with D possibly being TRBD1 (5 bases). CDR3 length: 15 amino acids. CDR1 SGHDT and CDR2 YYEEEE come from the germline V gene. Trimming shortened V by 0 bases and J by 5 bases, and 12 bases separated the two germline ends. CDR3 loop: CASSLVGQENNEQFF. In nucleotides, the CDR3 is TGTGCCAGCAGCTTGGTAGGACAAGAGAACAATGAGCAGTTCTTC.

The V call is TRBV30, the J call TRBJ2-7, with D possibly being TRBD2 (6 bases). Germline values: CDR1 GTSNPN, CDR2 SVGIG (reference sequence). This CDR3 spans 15 amino acids. Trimming took 0 bases from V and 1 from J, leaving 13 bases between them. The DNA for the CDR3 is TGTGCCTGGAGTGTACCTTTACTAGCATCCTACGAGCAGTACTTC. Protein: CAWSVPLLASYEQYF.

This rearrangement joins TRBV6-2 or TRBV6-3 to TRBJ1-4; D gene unclear. Between the trimmed V and J ends, which lost 0 bases and 4 bases, there was a span of 15 bases. CDR1 MNHEY and CDR2 SVGEGT come from the germline V gene. This CDR3 contains 17 residues. CDR3 coding DNA: TGTGCCAGCAGTTACTCCGGCCCCCCCTGGGGTAATGAAAAACTGTTTTTT. This gives the protein CASSYSGPPWGNEKLFF.